These T cell receptor beta chains were read from a single sample in a study of graft-versus-host responses after intestinal transplantation. Sequenced by immunoSEQ multiplex PCR; TCRdb stores in-frame clones only, minus some. The data contain about 120,000 clones, approximately 95% of them singletons. Antigen specificity for these receptors is unknown. Material: unstimulated CD8+ T cells sorted from spleen or lymph node cells, obtained before intestinal transplant. The receptors were gathered from a human donor who received an intestinal transplant. Both conserved end residues are part of each CDR3. Fields, in order: D gene, V gene, clone size, J gene, CDR3 DNA, CDR3 protein. A D gene is named only where the DNA matches it firmly. A row's size may be missing; if present it is once, few, many or a size class.

TRBD2,TRBV18,-,TRBJ2-1,TGTGCCAGCTCACCAGCCAGCGGGAGCTTGGGTGAGCAGTTCTTC,CASSPASGSLGEQFF
-,TRBV7-9,-,TRBJ2-1,TGTGCCAGCAGCGGAGACAGACCACAGACCTACAATGAGCAGTTCTTC,CASSGDRPQTYNEQFF
-,TRBV4-1,-,TRBJ2-1,TGCGCCAGCAGCCGGGGGAATTGGGACAATGAGCAGTTCTTC,CASSRGNWDNEQFF
-,TRBV15,-,TRBJ2-7,TGTGCCACCAGCAGACAAACAGGCTTCTCCTACGAGCAGTACTTC,CATSRQTGFSYEQYF
-,TRBV28,-,TRBJ2-5,TGTGCCAGCTGTCCCCCCGCCCAAGAGACCCAGTACTTC,CASCPPAQETQYF
-,TRBV5-8,-,TRBJ2-7,TGTGCCAGCAGCCTGGAAACGAGGGGATACTCCTACGAGCAGTACTTC,CASSLETRGYSYEQYF
TRBD1,TRBV14,-,TRBJ2-7,TGTGCCAGCAGCCTGGGACAGGGTCCCAACGAGCAGTACTTC,CASSLGQGPNEQYF
-,TRBV11-2,-,TRBJ2-7,TGTGCCAGCAGTGGCGGCTACTCCTACGAGCAGTACTTC,CASSGGYSYEQYF
-,TRBV2,-,TRBJ2-1,TGTGCCAGCAGTGATTCCGGAGCTCCCTTCTACAATGAGCAGTTCTTC,CASSDSGAPFYNEQFF
-,TRBV7-9,-,TRBJ2-1,TGTGCCAGCAGCTTGGCGGGCCAATTGAGTGAGCAGTTCTTC,CASSLAGQLSEQFF
-,TRBV28,-,TRBJ1-5,TGTGCCAGCAGTTTATGGGGGTTTGGTCAGCCCCAGCATTTT,CASSLWGFGQPQHF
TRBD2,TRBV28,-,TRBJ2-5,TGTGCCAGCAGTAAGGGGACTAGCGGGAGAAGGGACCAAGAGACCCAGTACTTC,CASSKGTSGRRDQETQYF
-,TRBV19,once,TRBJ1-5,TGTGCCAGTAGTGCCGGAATAACAGGAGATAGCAATCAGCCCCAGCATTTT,CASSAGITGDSNQPQHF
TRBD1,TRBV4-3,-,TRBJ2-7,TGCGCCAGCAGCCAAGCGTACAGGGGGCCTTACGAGCAGTACTTC,CASSQAYRGPYEQYF
-,TRBV2,-,TRBJ1-4,TGTGCCAGCAGTGAAGACCGCCTTCAAACTAATGAAAAACTGTTTTTT,CASSEDRLQTNEKLFF
TRBD1,TRBV14,-,TRBJ2-2,TGTGCCAGCAGCCCCGGACAGGGTTTCGGGGAGCTGTTTTTT,CASSPGQGFGELFF
TRBD1,TRBV13,once,TRBJ1-2,TGTGCCAGCAGCCCCGGACAGGCCCGGGATGGCTACACCTTC,CASSPGQARDGYTF
TRBD1,TRBV11-1,-,TRBJ2-7,TGTGCCAGCAGCATCGGGACAGGGCCAGGGTACGAGCAGTACTTC,CASSIGTGPGYEQYF
-,TRBV5-4,-,TRBJ2-1,TGTGCCAGCAGCGCTCGATGGGGATCCAGCCTATACAATGAGCAGTTCTTC,CASSARWGSSLYNEQFF